Reported below is one TCR beta chain. MiXCR was run by TCRdb on the PCR reads, yielding one entry per CDR3 protein. The profile shows tens of thousands of distinct CDR3 sequences, under 65% of them singletons. This specimen comes from a study of CDR3 diversity in severe acne. J was trimmed by 3 bases and V by 0 bases; bases with no gene match: 7. Germline V lookup: CDR1 DFQATT, CDR2 SNEGSKA (reference sequence). The CDR3 totals 15 residues. The genes are TRBV20-1 and TRBJ2-7, with 8 bases that match TRBD2. The sample was blood. The TCR sequence derives from a male donor in good health, without acne. In nucleotides, the CDR3 is TGCAGTGCTAGAGATCTTGGGACTAGTAACTACGAGCAGTACTTC. Protein product: CSARDLGTSNYEQYF.